These T cell receptor beta chains were read from a single sample in a study of CD8 T cells in Susac syndrome. TCRdb called the immunoSEQ multiplex PCR reads again in MiXCR, with one record for every CDR3 protein. This table holds over 200,000 distinct CDR3 sequences, 85% to 95% found once. The sequencing input was CD4+ T cells from PBMCs. These receptors were collected from a human donor with multiple sclerosis. Each CDR3 is given with its conserved first and last residue. Each record gives: J gene, D gene, clone size, V gene, CDR3 protein, CDR3 DNA. D genes are given only for firm matches. Size tells how often a clone was seen (once, few, many) or the class of an expanded clone, and some rows leave it out.

>TRBJ2-7|-|-|TRBV20-1
CSATHWAANLYEQYF
TGCAGTGCTACACACTGGGCAGCCAACCTCTACGAGCAGTACTTC
>TRBJ2-3|TRBD2|-|TRBV7-9
CASRFLAGDTQYF
TGTGCCAGCAGGTTTCTAGCGGGGGACACGCAGTATTTT
>TRBJ1-2|-|-|TRBV19
CASSIEAVGYTF
TGTGCCAGTAGTATAGAAGCCGTTGGCTACACCTTC
>TRBJ2-5|-|once|TRBV29-1
CSARTPGKETQYF
TGCAGCGCCCGGACCCCTGGGAAGGAGACCCAGTACTTC
>TRBJ1-1|-|-|TRBV20-1
CNPRAGTNTEAFF
TGCAACCCTCGAGCCGGGACGAACACTGAAGCTTTCTTT
>TRBJ2-7|TRBD1|-|TRBV18
CASSPLTGGPLEQYF
TGTGCCAGCTCACCCTTGACAGGGGGTCCCCTCGAGCAGTACTTC
>TRBJ2-5|-|-|TRBV29-1
CSVERGPRETQYF
TGCAGCGTTGAGAGAGGACCCCGGGAGACCCAGTACTTC
>TRBJ2-7|-|-|TRBV7-9
CASSPAGTTGEQYF
TGTGCCAGCAGCCCGGCGGGGACCACGGGGGAGCAGTACTTC
>TRBJ2-7|-|-|TRBV14
CASSQEAWQISYEQYF
TGTGCCAGCAGCCAAGAGGCGTGGCAGATCTCCTACGAGCAGTACTTC
>TRBJ1-5|-|-|TRBV27
CASSLGATNQPQHF
TGTGCCAGCAGTCTAGGGGCGACTAATCAGCCCCAGCATTTT
>TRBJ2-5|TRBD1|-|TRBV25-1
CASSESGTGVETQYF
TGTGCCAGCAGTGAATCCGGGACAGGGGTTGAGACCCAGTACTTC
>TRBJ2-5|-|-|TRBV13
CASSLGAVVETQYF
TGTGCCAGCAGCTTAGGGGCGGTTGTAGAGACCCAGTACTTC
>TRBJ2-7|-|-|TRBV14
CASSPTYSSYEQYF
TGTGCCAGCAGCCCTACCTACAGTTCCTACGAGCAGTACTTC
>TRBJ1-1|-|-|TRBV9
CASSVQGNTEAFF
TGTGCCAGCAGCGTTCAGGGTAACACTGAAGCTTTCTTT
>TRBJ1-2|-|-|TRBV30
CAWTVGGGAGYTF
TGTGCCTGGACAGTAGGGGGAGGGGCTGGCTACACCTTC
>TRBJ2-6|-|-|TRBV18
CASSPPDPGANVLTF
TGTGCCAGCTCACCACCCGACCCTGGGGCCAACGTCCTGACTTTC